This T cell receptor beta chain was recorded in a study of control samples from healthy donors and cancer patients. CDR3 length: 17 amino acids. V was pared by 2 bases and J by 4 bases, with 13 bases of the junction left unmatched. CDR1 and CDR2 from the germline V gene are MNHEY and SMNVEV (reference sequence). This clone occurred once. TCRdb keeps only in-frame clones here, not all; method: immunoSEQ multiplex PCR. The table lists roughly 160,000 clones, around 94% of them singletons. This TCR came from a man in his 60s with colorectal cancer. Specimen: PBMCs. V gene TRBV27 combines with J gene TRBJ1-1; TRBD1 aligns across 7 bases. Here the CDR3 DNA reads TGTGCCAGCAGTTTAGAGGGGTTTGGACAGGCGGGCACTGAAGCTTTCTTT. Translated: CASSLEGFGQAGTEAFF.